The text below deals with one T cell receptor (beta chain). It was with random hexamers that roughly 0.45 to 1 ug RNA was reverse transcribed. Across 54 Vbeta and 13 Jbeta, TCR beta CDR3 was amplified with immunoSEQ multiplex PCR. Via MiXCR, TCRdb re-called the immunoSEQ multiplex PCR reads, giving one row per CDR3 protein. The profile shows 330,000 or so distinct CDR3 sequences, around nine tenths of them singletons. Stable or active relapsing-remitting multiple sclerosis, untreated and meeting revised McDonald criteria, defined the controls. TEMRA cells were FACS-enriched, while CD8+ and CD4+ T cells were negatively isolated. The entry originates in a study of CD8 T cells in Susac syndrome. The V segment lost 6 bases and the J segment 4 bases; nucleotides outside the gene matches: 6. Germline V lookup: CDR1 MNHEY, CDR2 SMNVEV (reference sequence). The CDR3 covers 15 residues.

The source is a human donor with multiple sclerosis. The genes are TRBV27 and TRBJ1-2; 12 bases match TRBD1. Sequencing was performed on CD8+ T cells from PBMCs. CDR3 in amino acids: CASSDGTGGFYGYTF. The CDR3 bases are TGTGCCAGCAGCGACGGGACAGGGGGCTTCTATGGCTACACCTTC.